The 10 T cell receptor beta chains in this list originate from one sample, sequenced in a study of blood T cell repertoires in COVID-19. Clones were read by immunoSEQ multiplex PCR, and TCRdb kept only the in-frame ones, dropping some. The data contain approximately 250,000 clones, roughly 88% of them singletons. The sequenced material came from PBMCs or T cells enriched from blood (not recorded which). The receptors derive from a woman aged 40 to 50 who had been exposed to COVID-19.

The chain combines TRBV4-3 with TRBJ1-2, with 9 nucleotides matching TRBD1. The V gene's germline CDR1 is LGHNA and CDR2 YSLEER. The CDR3 covers 15 residues. Trimming removed 4 bases from V and 4 bases from J; junction bases left unmatched: 7. The CDR3 protein is CASSPTGGTSYGYTF. The CDR3 DNA follows: TGCGCCAGCAGCCCGACAGGGGGGACCTCCTATGGCTACACCTTC.

J is TRBJ2-3 and V is TRBV19; D is unresolved. The CDR3 extends over 14 amino acids. The germline V gene encodes CDR1 LNHDA and CDR2 SQIVND (reference sequence). The germline V and J ends were trimmed by 3 bases and 6 bases, with 13 bases remaining between them. CDR3 protein: CASSMQFTWDTQYF. Written as DNA, the CDR3 is TGTGCCAGTAGTATGCAGTTTACGTGGGATACGCAGTATTTT.

The genes are TRBV19 and TRBJ1-4; unclear D gene. V shed 5 bases and J shed 4 bases, with 14 bases lying between them. The V gene's germline CDR1 is LNHDA and CDR2 SQIVND (reference sequence). This CDR3 is 15 amino acids long. The CDR3 spells CASSLVGESNEKLFF. CDR3 DNA sequence: TGTGCCAGTAGTTTGGTCGGGGAAAGTAATGAAAAACTGTTTTTT.

The gene calls are TRBV24-1 and TRBJ1-6; D might be TRBD1 (6 bases). The CDR3 consists of 16 residues. The V and J ends lost 8 bases and 0 bases respectively, with 13 bases between them. Looked up from germline, CDR1 is KGHDR and CDR2 is SFDVKD. The CDR3 here is CATKDRWSSYNSPLHF. In DNA form, the CDR3 reads TGTGCCACCAAGGACAGATGGAGCTCCTATAATTCACCCCTCCACTTT.

This chain uses TRBV5-1 with TRBJ1-2, with 9 nucleotides matching TRBD1. Unmatched junction bases numbered 15, after V lost 4 bases and J lost 2 bases. The CDR3 totals 18 residues. Germline V gives CDR1 SGHRS, CDR2 YFSETQ. The CDR3 DNA reads TGCGCCAGCAGCCTCGCGGACAGGGGAAGAGGGGGAAACTATGGCTACACCTTC. Its translation: CASSLADRGRGGNYGYTF.

The V gene is TRBV19, the J gene TRBJ2-3, with 11 bases that match TRBD1. The CDR3 has 15 amino acids. V gave up 8 bases and J gave up 5 bases; unmatched junction bases: 9. The germline CDR1 and CDR2 sequences are LNHDA and SQIVND (reference sequence). The CDR3, as DNA: TGTGCCAGTGCGCCCGGACAGGGGGCCGGAGATACGCAGTATTTT. Protein: CASAPGQGAGDTQYF.

CDR3 DNA sequence: TGTGCCGGATCAAACCGGGACAGGGGTGACTATGGCTACACCTTC. This codes for CAGSNRDRGDYGYTF. V and J are TRBV19 and TRBJ1-2; 10 positions agree with TRBD1. Germline-derived CDR1 and CDR2 are LNHDA and SQIVND (reference sequence). This CDR3 is built from 15 residues. The ends lost 11 bases at V and 3 bases at J; junction bases unmatched: 12.

The CDR3, as DNA: TGTGCCAGCAGGGCGGGACAGGGGAACACTGAAGCTTTCTTT. It specifies CASRAGQGNTEAFF. The chain uses TRBV6-4 and TRBJ1-1, with 9 nucleotides matching TRBD1. Losses at the gene ends were 6 bases for V and 1 base for J; bases not matched to a gene: 3. This CDR3 comprises 14 residues. In germline, CDR1 is MRHNA, CDR2 SNTAGT.

The rearrangement links TRBV27 to TRBJ1-5, with unresolved D. CDR1 is MNHEY, CDR2 SMNVEV, per germline (reference sequence). The V end was cut by 2 bases, the J end by 0 bases, with 8 bases between. There are 15 residues in the CDR3. The CDR3 DNA sequence: TGTGCCAGCAGTTTAGTCGCAGATAGCAATCAGCCCCAGCATTTT. Its protein is CASSLVADSNQPQHF.

The rearrangement uses TRBV28 and TRBJ2-2; the match to TRBD1 covers 8 bases. The germline CDR1 and CDR2 sequences are MDHEN and SYDVKM. The CDR3 spans 17 residues. V lost 6 bases and J lost 4; bases outside the gene matches: 13. The CDR3 coding sequence is TGTGCCAGCAGCCTCAATAATGGACAGGGAATCACCGGGGAGCTGTTTTTT. Translating it yields CASSLNNGQGITGELFF.